This TCR beta chain was sequenced during a study of CD8+CD57+ T cells in acquired aplastic anemia. Study-level information: Sorted cells (CD4+ and CD8+) yielded DNA amounts that averaged approximately 2.9 ug. Regarding the study as a whole: Patients had twenty-nine CD8+ CDR3 sequences in common with controls (the shared set). Patient and control CD8+ Simpson's diversity was not significantly different.

This clonotype was seen a few times. The antigen remains undetermined. Per germline, CDR1 MNHEY and CDR2 SMNVEV (reference sequence). CDR3 length equals 15 residues. The J segment lost 12 bases and the V segment lost 0 bases, leaving 5 bases of the junction unmatched. For CDR3 and TCR beta VDJ profiling, genomic DNA was the template used. TCRdb used MiXCR to reprocess the reads, holding one entry per CDR3 protein. The profile shows about 190,000 distinct CDR3 sequences, roughly half of them singletons. V usage is TRBV27 and J usage is TRBJ2-7, with TRBD2 matching 16 bases. This receptor was taken from a human donor in good health, serving as a control. The source material was sorted CD4+, CD8+, or CD8+CD57+ T cells (not recorded which) from PBMCs. CDR3 bases: TGTGCCAGCAGTTTATCGGGACTAGCGGGGGGGCAGAGGTACTTC. It codes for CASSLSGLAGGQRYF.